One and the same sample provided the 24 T cell receptor beta chains below, sequenced in a study of T-cell reconstitution after alpha-beta-depleted transplantation in children. Unique molecular identifiers were incorporated into the prepared TCRbeta library. MiXCR, run by TCRdb on the PCR reads, gives a single entry per CDR3 protein. This repertoire shows 500,000 to 750,000 distinct CDR3 sequences, 27% found once; its top ten account for about a third. Sequenced material: PBMCs, taken before TCRalphabeta/CD19-depleted stem cell transplant. Receptor source: a boy younger than two with Wiskott-Aldrich syndrome, due to receive a stem cell transplant.

This clonotype was seen a handful of times. The genes are TRBV5-1 and TRBJ2-1, with 10 bases matching TRBD2. The CDR3 sequence is 15 residues long. Trimming cost V 4 bases and J 7 bases; bases outside gene matches: 8. Germline-derived CDR1 and CDR2 are SGHRS and YFSETQ. This CDR3 reads CASSPSGSGVNEQFF. CDR3 DNA sequence: TGCGCCAGCAGCCCTAGCGGGAGCGGCGTGAATGAGCAGTTCTTC.

This chain joins TRBV5-1 and TRBJ2-5; TRBD2 aligns across 11 bases. Looked up from germline, CDR1 is SGHRS and CDR2 is YFSETQ. V was clipped by 4 bases and J by 3 bases; unmatched bases: 11. The CDR3 sequence is 17 residues long. The CDR3 loop is CASSHRRLAGWEETQYF. In nucleotides, the CDR3 is TGCGCCAGCAGCCACAGGAGACTAGCGGGATGGGAAGAGACCCAGTACTTC. The full variable domain, in which reference TRBV5-1 and TRBJ2-5 provide the parts outside the CDR3, is KAGVTQTPRYLIKTRGQQVTLSCSPISGHRSVSWYQQTPGQGLQFLFEYFSETQRNKGNFPGRFSGRQFSNSRSEMNVSTLELGDSALYLCASSHRRLAGWEETQYFGPGTRLLVL.

V usage is TRBV5-1 and J usage is TRBJ1-5; D gene unclear. V was shortened by 3 bases and J by 0 bases, with 19 bases between the two germline ends. The length of the CDR3 is 18 residues. Germline lookup yields CDR1 SGHRS and CDR2 YFSETQ. The CDR3 coding sequence is TGCGCCAGCAGCTGGGCCCGGGCCCTCCGGTATAGCAATCAGCCCCAGCATTTT. Translated: CASSWARALRYSNQPQHF.

This clonotype was recorded a few times. V gene TRBV7-2 combines with J gene TRBJ2-7; D assignment may be TRBD1 or TRBD2 (5 bases each). The CDR3 has 15 residues. Germline CDR1 is SGHTA and CDR2 is FQGNSA. The V end lost 5 bases, the J end lost 0 bases, and 14 bases lay between the germline ends. Here the CDR3 reads CASSIGTESSYEQYF. CDR3 DNA sequence: TGTGCCAGCAGCATTGGGACGGAAAGCTCCTACGAGCAGTACTTC.

The V gene is TRBV5-1, the J gene TRBJ2-1, with a possible D match to TRBD2 (5 bases). This CDR3 has 14 residues. Germline-derived CDR1 and CDR2 are SGHRS and YFSETQ. V lost 4 bases to trimming and J lost 3 bases, with 11 bases between them. The CDR3 region has the DNA TGCGCCAGCAGCCTCGTAGCGTACTACAATGAGCAGTTCTTC. Its protein is CASSLVAYYNEQFF. Based on the CDR3 plus reference TRBV5-1 and TRBJ2-1, the full variable domain is KAGVTQTPRYLIKTRGQQVTLSCSPISGHRSVSWYQQTPGQGLQFLFEYFSETQRNKGNFPGRFSGRQFSNSRSEMNVSTLELGDSALYLCASSLVAYYNEQFFGPGTRLTVL.

This clonotype appeared a few times. The genes are TRBV24-1 and TRBJ1-5; tentative D call: TRBD1 (5 bases). The CDR3 totals 13 residues. Germline values: CDR1 KGHDR, CDR2 SFDVKD. V lost 5 bases and J 4 bases, leaving 8 bases between the germline ends. In DNA, the CDR3 is TGTGCCACCAGTGTCCGGGGGAATCAGCCCCAGCATTTT. Its protein product is CATSVRGNQPQHF.

The table lists this clonotype with a count of one. The V gene is TRBV29-1, the J gene TRBJ2-5, with 8 bases aligning to TRBD1. The V gene end was trimmed by 2 bases and the J gene end by 1 base; junction bases not matched to a gene: 3. The germline V gene has CDR1 SQVTM and CDR2 ANQGSEA. The CDR3 spans 14 residues. Here the CDR3 DNA reads TGCAGCGTTGAACTACAGGGGGTCCAAGAGACCCAGTACTTC. As protein: CSVELQGVQETQYF.

V is TRBV29-1 and J is TRBJ1-4; 9 nucleotides align to TRBD1. The V gene's germline CDR1 is SQVTM and CDR2 ANQGSEA. With V trimmed by 7 bases and J by 5 bases, 5 bases remained unmatched. The CDR3 runs 13 residues. The CDR3 region is CSAQDRGNEKLFF. The CDR3 DNA follows: TGCAGCGCCCAGGACAGGGGAAATGAAAAACTGTTTTTT. The entire variable domain, with the rest obtained from reference TRBV29-1 and TRBJ1-4, is as follows: SAVISQKPSRDICQRGTSLTIQCQVDSQVTMMFWYRQQPGQSLTLIATANQGSEATYESGFVIDKFPISRPNLTFSTLTVSNMSPEDSSIYLCSAQDRGNEKLFFGSGTQLSVL.

The chain employs TRBV10-3 and TRBJ2-5, with D perhaps TRBD2 (6 bases). Germline loops: CDR1 ENHRY, CDR2 SYGVKD. V was trimmed by 0 bases and J by 3 bases, leaving 11 bases between them. This CDR3 is 15 amino acids long. The CDR3 spells CAISESETGEETQYF. The CDR3 DNA follows: TGTGCCATCAGTGAGTCCGAAACGGGGGAAGAGACCCAGTACTTC.

This clonotype has a handful of counts. V usage is TRBV24-1 and J usage is TRBJ1-1; D is unclear. The CDR3 contains 14 residues. The germline V and J ends were trimmed by 10 bases and 1 base, with 15 bases remaining between them. Germline CDR1 is KGHDR and CDR2 is SFDVKD. The DNA for the CDR3 is TGTGCCACGCCCTGTTGTACAACGAACACTGAAGCTTTCTTT. Encoded protein: CATPCCTTNTEAFF.

This clonotype appeared a single time. The chain recombines TRBV5-1 with TRBJ2-1, with 10 bases lining up with TRBD2. The V gene end was trimmed by 3 bases and the J gene end by 5 bases; junction bases not matched to a gene: 5. Germline V CDR1 and CDR2: SGHRS, YFSETQ. This CDR3 is 15 amino acids long. CDR3 sequence (DNA): TGCGCCAGCAGCTGGGGGGGGACTAGCGACAATGAGCAGTTCTTC. Translation: CASSWGGTSDNEQFF.

This chain uses TRBV2 with TRBJ2-1, with unresolved D. The CDR3 length is 17 residues. V lost 2 bases and J 0 bases, leaving 14 bases between the germline ends. CDR1 and CDR2 (germline): SNHLY, FYNNEI. The CDR3 DNA sequence: TGTGCCAGCAGTGAATATCTGCAGACGAGCTCCTACAATGAGCAGTTCTTC. Encoded protein: CASSEYLQTSSYNEQFF.

The genes are TRBV28 and TRBJ2-1; 14 nucleotides match TRBD2. The germline CDR1 and CDR2 sequences are MDHEN and SYDVKM. The CDR3 contains 16 residues. J was trimmed by 4 bases and V by 7 bases; bases with no gene match: 6. CDR3 in amino acids: CASTSGLAGGYNEQFF. Here the CDR3 DNA reads TGTGCCAGCACCTCCGGACTAGCGGGAGGATACAATGAGCAGTTCTTC.

This clonotype has more than one count but fewer than ten. The genes are TRBV3-1 and TRBJ2-5, with 10 bases matching TRBD2. Germline V CDR1 and CDR2: LGHDT, YNNKEL (reference sequence). This CDR3 contains 14 residues. The V and J ends lost 6 bases and 5 bases, in that order; junction bases with no gene match: 6. The CDR3: CASRPLAGRETQYF. The CDR3 coding sequence is TGTGCCAGCAGACCACTAGCGGGAAGGGAGACCCAGTACTTC.

A few counts support this clonotype. The V call is TRBV20-1, the J call TRBJ1-1; D gene unclear. Germline values: CDR1 DFQATT, CDR2 SNEGSKA (reference sequence). Trimming took off 5 bases at V and 10 bases at J, with 17 bases between the two ends. The CDR3 sequence is 12 residues long. CDR3 amino acids: CSASRTESGAFF. DNA of the CDR3: TGCAGTGCTTCTAGAACGGAAAGTGGAGCTTTCTTT.

This chain connects TRBV29-1 to TRBJ2-2; tentative D call: TRBD2 (5 bases). The CDR3 is 13 amino acids. Trimming cost V 5 bases and J 5 bases, with 12 bases left between them. Germline CDR1 and CDR2: SQVTM and ANQGSEA. Here the CDR3 reads CSVRQDFTGELFF. For the CDR3, the DNA is TGCAGCGTTCGTCAGGACTTTACCGGGGAGCTGTTTTTT.

This clonotype was counted between two and nine times. This chain uses TRBV7-8 with TRBJ1-6, with 9 nucleotides matching TRBD1. CDR3 length: 15 amino acids. The V gene end was trimmed by 5 bases and the J gene end by 7 bases; junction bases not matched to a gene: 6. The germline V gene encodes CDR1 SGHVS and CDR2 FQNEAQ. In DNA form, the CDR3 reads TGTGCCAGCAGCCAACCCGGGACAGGGAATTCACCCCTCCACTTT. Translated: CASSQPGTGNSPLHF.

This clonotype was counted a few times. The gene calls are TRBV5-1 and TRBJ2-2, with TRBD2 identical over 11 bases. The junction had 2 bases not matched to a gene; V was cut back by 4 bases and J by 3 bases. In germline, CDR1 is SGHRS, CDR2 YFSETQ. CDR3 length: 15 residues. In nucleotides, the CDR3 is TGCGCCAGCAGCAAACTAGCGGGAGACACCGGGGAGCTGTTTTTT. This codes for CASSKLAGDTGELFF.

This clonotype appeared a few times. V is TRBV20-1 and J is TRBJ2-3; D is perhaps TRBD1 (5 bases). V lost 0 bases and J 4 bases, leaving 14 bases between the germline ends. Germline V lookup: CDR1 DFQATT, CDR2 SNEGSKA (reference sequence). The CDR3 contains 15 residues. The CDR3 here is CSARDPVRVADTQYF. DNA of the CDR3: TGCAGTGCTAGAGACCCAGTCAGGGTCGCAGATACGCAGTATTTT.

The chain has TRBV6-1 and TRBJ1-5; a possible D gene is TRBD1 (5 bases). The germline CDR1 and CDR2 sequences are MNHNS and SASEGT. Trimming took 1 base from V and 2 from J, leaving 9 bases between them. The CDR3 runs to 15 residues. The CDR3 DNA sequence: TGTGCCAGCAGTGAAGTGCTCAGGGGCAATCAGCCCCAGCATTTT. It translates to CASSEVLRGNQPQHF.

V usage is TRBV30 and J usage is TRBJ1-3; unclear D gene. The CDR3 has 15 amino acids. The germline V gene has CDR1 GTSNPN and CDR2 SVGIG (reference sequence). V was clipped by 2 bases and J by 0 bases, with 11 bases between them. CDR3 amino acids: CAWSRTASSGNTIYF. Written as DNA, the CDR3 is TGTGCCTGGAGTAGGACTGCTAGCTCTGGAAACACCATATATTTT.

V usage is TRBV29-1 and J usage is TRBJ2-2; 7 bases match TRBD1. The CDR3 runs to 14 residues. V lost 7 bases and J lost 3; bases outside the gene matches: 8. Germline V gene sequence: CDR1 SQVTM, CDR2 ANQGSEA. The CDR3 protein is CSGRRDRYTGELFF. CDR3 DNA sequence: TGCAGCGGGCGCCGGGACAGATACACCGGGGAGCTGTTTTTT.

This clonotype appeared a few times. The rearrangement links TRBV6-1 to TRBJ2-4; either TRBD1 or TRBD2 may supply D (5 bases each). V lost 8 bases, J lost 0 bases, and 11 bases lay in between. This CDR3 comprises 14 residues. Germline values: CDR1 MNHNS, CDR2 SASEGT. The CDR3 DNA sequence: TGTGCCAGCTGGGGACCTTTAGCCAAAAACATTCAGTACTTC. Translating it yields CASWGPLAKNIQYF.

This clonotype showed up just a few times. V gene TRBV6-5 combines with J gene TRBJ2-1; TRBD1 aligns across 8 bases. Germline CDR1 reads MNHEY; CDR2 reads SVGAGI. The length of the CDR3 is 13 residues. Trimming took 4 bases from V and 10 from J; bases not matched to a gene: 6. The DNA of the CDR3 is TGTGCCAGCAGTTCGGCAGGGGGCAGGGAGCAGTTCTTC. Amino acids: CASSSAGGREQFF.